The 7 T cell receptor beta chains below were found in one sample sequenced in a study of post-analysis software for immune sequencing data. Libraries were made from TCR beta cDNA, and they carried unique molecular identifiers. From the PCR reads, TCRdb called clonotypes with MiXCR, one entry per CDR3 protein. Altogether about 500,000 distinct CDR3 sequences are present, less than 45% being singletons, with the ten largest covering around 10%. Study-wide points: Controls showed lower frequencies than patients for five TRBV segments, and TRBV5-6, TRBV5-1 and TRBV20-1 were among these.

Their antigens remain unidentified. The specimen sequenced was blood. The receptors originated from a girl aged 5-17 years with multiple sclerosis.

The V gene is TRBV20-1, the J gene TRBJ2-1; 11 nucleotides line up with TRBD2. The V and J ends lost 3 bases and 6 bases, in that order; junction bases with no gene match: 13. This CDR3 region has 17 residues. Germline CDR1 and CDR2: DFQATT and SNEGSKA (reference sequence). The CDR3 sequence is CSASKRTGTSGLNEQFF. The CDR3 DNA sequence: TGCAGTGCTAGTAAAAGAACCGGGACTAGCGGACTCAATGAGCAGTTCTTC.

This clonotype has only a few counts. The chain carries TRBV11-2 and TRBJ1-1, with a tentative D call TRBD1 (5 bases). CDR1 is SGHAT and CDR2 is FQNNGV in the germline V gene. Trimming removed 9 bases at V and 8 bases at J, with 22 bases between. The CDR3 covers 14 residues. The CDR3 coding sequence is TGTGCCAGTAGCGCCGGGGGACGTCTCTCGGAAGCTTTCTTT. Its protein product is CASSAGGRLSEAFF.

The chain is built from TRBV28 and TRBJ1-1, with 7 bases lining up with TRBD1. Germline V gene lookup returns CDR1 MDHEN and CDR2 SYDVKM. V lost 9 bases and J lost 0; bases outside the gene matches: 13. This CDR3 is built from 16 residues. In DNA form, the CDR3 reads TGTGCCAGTCCACGGACAGGCCGAACTATGAACACTGAAGCTTTCTTT. This encodes CASPRTGRTMNTEAFF.

The gene calls are TRBV12-3 or TRBV12-4 and TRBJ2-3, with 7 nucleotides matching TRBD2. This CDR3 comprises 15 residues. The junction had 8 bases not matched to a gene; V was cut back by 6 bases and J by 2 bases. As DNA, the CDR3 is TGTGCCAGCAGCGTCGCTAGCGGATACACAGATACGCAGTATTTT. As protein: CASSVASGYTDTQYF.

The chain is built from TRBV6-1 and TRBJ1-5, with 7 positions matching TRBD1. CDR1 is MNHNS and CDR2 is SASEGT in the germline V gene. This CDR3 spans 14 amino acids. Losses at the gene ends were 1 base for V and 6 bases for J; bases not matched to a gene: 3. Here the CDR3 reads CASSEGQGSQPQHF. For the CDR3, the DNA is TGTGCCAGCAGTGAAGGACAGGGTAGTCAGCCCCAGCATTTT.

The V gene is TRBV28, the J gene TRBJ2-7, with unresolved D. CDR1 is MDHEN and CDR2 is SYDVKM in the germline V gene. CDR3 length: 13 amino acids. The V and J ends lost 2 bases and 3 bases respectively, with 8 bases between them. The CDR3 loop reads CASSLISFYEQYF. The CDR3 nucleotides read TGTGCCAGCAGTTTAATCTCGTTCTACGAGCAGTACTTC. The full variable domain, in which reference TRBV28 and TRBJ2-7 provide the parts outside the CDR3, is DVKVTQSSRYLVKRTGEKVFLECVQDMDHENMFWYRQDPGLGLRLIYFSYDVKMKEKGDIPEGYSVSREKKERFSLILESASTNQTSMYLCASSLISFYEQYFGPGTRLTVT.

Only a few counts were recorded for this clonotype. The chain joins TRBV4-3 to TRBJ2-7; TRBD1 matches 8 bases. The CDR3 has 16 residues. CDR1 and CDR2 from the germline V gene are LGHNA and YSLEER. Losses at the gene ends were 2 bases for V and 2 bases for J; bases not matched to a gene: 8. The CDR3 loop is CASSQLATGGTYEQYF. The CDR3 nucleotides are TGCGCCAGCAGCCAATTAGCAACAGGGGGAACCTACGAGCAGTACTTC.